Following are 18 T cell receptor beta chains from one sample sequenced in a study of spatial heterogeneity in lung cancer. Sample time point: sample taken at primary tumor resection. Frozen PBMC, nontumor lung or tumor provided whole RNA, which was sequenced unsorted. Each CDR3 protein is one row after TCRdb ran MiXCR on the 5' RACE reads. The sample shows about 48,000 distinct CDR3 sequences, over 4.5% of them seen only once. This material consisted of PBMCs, taken at surgery. These receptors were obtained from a male donor with early-stage non-small cell lung cancer.

This clonotype was recorded many times. The chain couples TRBV27 to TRBJ2-1, with TRBD2 identical over 9 bases. The germline V gene encodes CDR1 MNHEY and CDR2 SMNVEV (reference sequence). The junction had 10 bases not matched to a gene; V was cut back by 6 bases and J by 7 bases. The CDR3 covers 15 residues. The CDR3 DNA sequence: TGTGCCAGCAGCCCACTAGCGGGTTTGGTGAATGAGCAGTTCTTC. Its translation: CASSPLAGLVNEQFF.

In its sample, this clonotype was seen many times. The chain has TRBV5-1 and TRBJ1-2; 7 bases are shared with TRBD1. V shed 2 bases, J shed 1 base, and the junction held 2 bases outside the gene matches. This CDR3 region has 14 residues. Germline V gene lookup returns CDR1 SGHRS and CDR2 YFSETQ. Here the CDR3 DNA reads TGCGCCAGCAGCTTTGGGGACAGTAACTATGGCTACACCTTC. Encoded protein: CASSFGDSNYGYTF.

This clonotype occurred a few times. The chain uses TRBV7-2 and TRBJ2-3; D may be TRBD2 (6 bases). CDR3 size: 15 residues. The V gene lost 5 bases and the J gene lost 4 bases, with 16 bases spanning the gap. CDR1 and CDR2 from the germline V gene are SGHTA and FQGNSA. The CDR3 coding sequence is TGTGCCAGCAGCCCCGGACTAACTGGAGCAGATACGCAGTATTTT. It specifies CASSPGLTGADTQYF. Full variable domain (outside the CDR3, taken from reference TRBV7-2 and TRBJ2-3): GAGVSQSPSNKVTEKGKDVELRCDPISGHTALYWYRQSLGQGLEFLIYFQGNSAPDKSGLPSDRFSAERTGGSVSTLTIQRTQQEDSAVYLCASSPGLTGADTQYFGPGTRLTVL.

This chain links TRBV7-2 with TRBJ2-1; D is undetermined. Germline V gene lookup returns CDR1 SGHTA and CDR2 FQGNSA. CDR3 length: 15 residues. Trimming took off 2 bases at V and 6 bases at J, with 14 bases between the two ends. This CDR3 reads CASSLLQSVGNEQFF. The CDR3 DNA sequence: TGTGCCAGCAGCTTACTACAGTCTGTCGGCAATGAGCAGTTCTTC.

This clonotype was found many times. The V and J genes are TRBV28 and TRBJ2-3; 10 bases align to TRBD2. Trimming took 4 bases from V and 1 from J; bases not matched to a gene: 8. This CDR3 has 17 amino acids. Germline V gene lookup returns CDR1 MDHEN and CDR2 SYDVKM. The CDR3 region is CASSYTSLAGGTDTQYF. The CDR3 nucleotides read TGTGCCAGCAGTTATACCTCCCTAGCGGGAGGCACAGATACGCAGTATTTT. Filled out from reference TRBV28 and TRBJ2-3, the complete variable domain reads DVKVTQSSRYLVKRTGEKVFLECVQDMDHENMFWYRQDPGLGLRLIYFSYDVKMKEKGDIPEGYSVSREKKERFSLILESASTNQTSMYLCASSYTSLAGGTDTQYFGPGTRLTVL.

This clonotype appeared many times. In nucleotides, the CDR3 is TGCGCCAGCAGCCAAGCCCTGACTAGCACAACCTACGAGCAGTACTTC. It encodes CASSQALTSTTYEQYF. The V call is TRBV4-1, the J call TRBJ2-7; 7 nucleotides line up with TRBD2. V was clipped by 1 base and J by 2 bases; unmatched bases: 8. Germline CDR1 and CDR2: MGHRA and YSYEKL. The CDR3 spans 16 residues.

This clonotype was found many times. This chain links TRBV5-5 with TRBJ2-1, with 12 bases that match TRBD2. Germline V gene data show CDR1 as SGHKS and CDR2 as YYEKEE (reference sequence). The CDR3 runs 15 residues. V lost 2 bases, J lost 8 bases, and 5 bases stayed unmatched. The CDR3 spells CASSFPTSGSYEQFF. CDR3 nucleotides: TGTGCCAGCAGCTTCCCGACTAGCGGGAGTTATGAGCAGTTCTTC.

This clonotype was counted ten times or more. V and J are TRBV5-1 and TRBJ2-3; 7 nucleotides align to TRBD1. V lost 4 bases, J lost 2 bases, and 7 bases stayed unmatched. Germline assignment: CDR1 SGHRS and CDR2 YFSETQ. This CDR3 spans 15 amino acids. CDR3 sequence reads: CASSPGQEDTDTQYF. CDR3 nucleotides: TGCGCCAGCAGCCCCGGACAGGAGGACACAGATACGCAGTATTTT.

This clonotype came up many times. The gene calls are TRBV7-8 and TRBJ2-1, with TRBD2 matching 11 bases. There are 16 residues in the CDR3. Trimming at V came to 2 bases and at J to 8 bases, leaving 8 bases not matched to a gene. Germline V gene data show CDR1 as SGHVS and CDR2 as FQNEAQ. CDR3 coding DNA: TGTGCCAGCAGCTTAACGCTAGCGGGAGGAGTATATGAGCAGTTCTTC. As protein: CASSLTLAGGVYEQFF.

Ten or more counts support this clonotype. The chain has TRBV5-5 and TRBJ2-7; weak D call: TRBD2 (6 bases). V gave up 3 bases and J gave up 1 base, with 11 bases separating them. Germline loops: CDR1 SGHKS, CDR2 YYEKEE (reference sequence). The CDR3 length is 14 residues. The CDR3 nucleotides are TGTGCCAGCAGCTCACCGGGACTTTCCTACGAGCAGTACTTC. This gives the protein CASSSPGLSYEQYF.

CDR3 amino acids: CSVDLGGKDEQYF. The CDR3 DNA sequence: TGCAGCGTTGATCTTGGGGGTAAGGACGAGCAGTACTTC. The gene calls are TRBV29-1 and TRBJ2-7, with D perhaps assigned TRBD1 or TRBD2 (5 bases each). Trimming left V 3 bases short and J 5 bases short, with 14 bases between. CDR3 size: 13 residues. In germline, CDR1 is SQVTM, CDR2 ANQGSEA.

This clonotype was recorded at least ten times. The V call is TRBV12-3 or TRBV12-4, the J call TRBJ2-2; D gene ambiguous. The CDR3 runs 14 residues. V lost 5 bases and J 1 base, leaving 8 bases between the germline ends. The CDR3 protein is CASSRPVNTGELFF. In DNA, the CDR3 is TGTGCCAGCAGTAGACCCGTGAACACCGGGGAGCTGTTTTTT.

There are a few counts of this clonotype. The chain couples TRBV18 to TRBJ1-2; D is unresolved. Trimming took 3 bases from V and 1 from J, leaving 6 bases between them. CDR1 is KGHSH and CDR2 is LQKENI in the germline V gene. This CDR3 comprises 13 residues. CDR3 in DNA: TGTGCCAGCTCACCCGACGTTAACTATGGCTACACCTTC. Translating it yields CASSPDVNYGYTF.

In this sample, this clonotype turned up many times. V is TRBV6-5 and J is TRBJ2-7, with D possibly being TRBD1 (6 bases). CDR3 size: 11 residues. V was clipped by 7 bases and J by 6 bases, with 10 bases between them. Germline V CDR1 and CDR2: MNHEY, SVGAGI. For the CDR3, the DNA is TGTGCCAGCACACAGGGTATCGAGCAGTACTTC. It yields the protein CASTQGIEQYF.

This clonotype was seen many times. This rearrangement joins TRBV12-3 or TRBV12-4 to TRBJ1-1; 8 positions match TRBD1. Losses at the gene ends were 5 bases for V and 1 base for J; bases not matched to a gene: 6. CDR3 length equals 15 residues. The CDR3 is CASSDQGAWNTEAFF. In nucleotides, the CDR3 is TGTGCCAGCAGTGATCAGGGGGCCTGGAACACTGAAGCTTTCTTT.

This clonotype was seen many times. This chain joins TRBV20-1 and TRBJ1-2; TRBD1 matches at 7 bases. This CDR3 has 15 residues. The germline CDR1 and CDR2 sequences are DFQATT and SNEGSKA (reference sequence). J was trimmed by 7 bases and V by 1 base; bases with no gene match: 12. The CDR3 reads CSARGDRAEVSGYTF. Written as DNA, the CDR3 is TGCAGTGCTAGAGGCGACAGGGCCGAAGTAAGTGGCTACACCTTC.

This clonotype was counted ten times or more. This sequence joins TRBV7-9 and TRBJ2-7, with D unclear. The germline V gene has CDR1 SEHNR and CDR2 FQNEAQ (reference sequence). Trimming took 7 bases from V and 3 from J, leaving 22 bases between them. The CDR3 length is 16 residues. The CDR3 loop reads CASTLSGPGSFYEQYF. The DNA for the CDR3 is TGTGCCAGCACCCTTTCCGGACCGGGTTCCTTCTACGAGCAGTACTTC.

Ten or more counts support this clonotype. The chain joins TRBV29-1 to TRBJ2-3; no clear D. The CDR3 consists of 15 residues. Deletions cut 3 bases from V and 2 bases from J, with 15 bases between. CDR1 SQVTM and CDR2 ANQGSEA come from the germline V gene. CDR3 residues: CSVDPPPSDTDTQYF. Here the CDR3 DNA reads TGCAGCGTTGATCCGCCGCCCTCGGACACAGATACGCAGTATTTT.